What follows are 16 T cell receptor beta chains derived from one specimen sequenced in a study of T cells expressing NK-cell markers. TCRdb reprocessed the 5' RACE reads, with one entry per CDR3 protein and no DNA. Its clone listing holds around 550,000 distinct CDR3 sequences. The sample consisted of blood T cells: a sorted CD56 or NKG2C T cell subset, CD4+ or CD8+ T cells, or bulk PBMC T cells (not recorded which). The receptor source for this set is a man younger than 35 in good health.

The chain couples TRBV27 to TRBJ1-2; the TCRdb call, TRBD1, lacks DNA for checking. This CDR3 spans 15 amino acids. Germline V gene data show CDR1 as MNHEY and CDR2 as SMNVEV (reference sequence). This CDR3 is CASSFIQGDPGGYTF.

This rearrangement joins TRBV18 to TRBJ2-3; there is no DNA to check the TCRdb D call of TRBD1. The CDR3 consists of 15 residues. In germline, CDR1 is KGHSH, CDR2 LQKENI. The CDR3: CASSPPGAPGDTQYF.

CDR3 sequence: CASIPSGDNEQFF. The chain joins TRBV11-3 to TRBJ2-1; TCRdb names TRBD2, which stays unverified in the absence of DNA. In germline, CDR1 is SGHNT, CDR2 YENEEA. The CDR3 runs 13 residues.

The chain is built from TRBV5-1 and TRBJ2-2; without DNA, the TCRdb call of TRBD1 cannot be checked. From germline, CDR1 is SGHRS and CDR2 YFSETQ. There are 14 residues in the CDR3. The CDR3 protein is CASSFEGRTGELFF.

The chain uses TRBV4-2 and TRBJ2-7; TCRdb picks TRBD1, but there is no DNA to check that call. Per the germline V gene, CDR1 is LGHNA and CDR2 is YNFKEQ. The CDR3 totals 16 residues. This CDR3 reads CASSQENRGHGGEQYF.

The V gene is TRBV10-3, the J gene TRBJ2-2; TCRdb designates TRBD1, a call that cannot be tested without DNA. CDR3 size: 15 residues. Germline values: CDR1 ENHRY, CDR2 SYGVKD. CDR3 protein: CAISEQLGASGELFF.

The chain recombines TRBV20-1 with TRBJ2-5; the D call from TCRdb, TRBD2, cannot be confirmed without DNA. The CDR3 spans 13 residues. From germline, CDR1 is DFQATT and CDR2 SNEGSKA (reference sequence). The CDR3 sequence: CSAPSPFQETQYF.

The V and J genes are TRBV10-3 and TRBJ2-3; TCRdb's assignment of TRBD1 cannot be checked, as there is no DNA. Germline V lookup: CDR1 ENHRY, CDR2 SYGVKD. The CDR3 extends over 14 amino acids. This chain's CDR3 is CAISVQGNTDTQYF.

The chain carries TRBV5-1 and TRBJ2-5; TCRdb lists TRBD2, though no DNA is available to test this call. Germline assignment: CDR1 SGHRS and CDR2 YFSETQ. This CDR3 has 16 amino acids. The CDR3 spells CASYPLAGGRPETQYF.

This chain joins TRBV4-2 and TRBJ2-3. Germline V gene lookup returns CDR1 LGHNA and CDR2 YNFKEQ. The length of the CDR3 is 13 residues. The CDR3 sequence: CASSQDFVDTQYF.

The chain's CDR3 is CASSLGTSGSFHEQFF. V and J are TRBV11-2 and TRBJ2-1; TCRdb selects TRBD2, and the lack of DNA leaves this call unchecked. This CDR3 is 16 amino acids long. Germline values: CDR1 SGHAT, CDR2 FQNNGV.

The chain joins TRBV7-3 to TRBJ2-1; the D call of TRBD2 rests on TCRdb alone, since no DNA is present to check it. CDR3 length: 14 residues. The germline V gene encodes CDR1 SGHTA and CDR2 FQGTGA. The CDR3 loop reads CASSDRGSADEQFF. The variable domain in full, completed from reference TRBV7-3 and TRBJ2-1, reads GAGVSQTPSNKVTEKGKYVELRCDPISGHTALYWYRQSLGQGPEFLIYFQGTGAADDSGLPNDRFFAVRPEGSVSTLKIQRTERGDSAVYLCASSDRGSADEQFFGPGTRLTVL.

V gene TRBV10-3 combines with J gene TRBJ2-1; no DNA is available, so the TRBD1 call from TCRdb remains unchecked. Germline V lookup: CDR1 ENHRY, CDR2 SYGVKD. The CDR3 loop spans 13 amino acids. CDR3 region: CAIRGWTGAEQFF.

The chain joins TRBV12-3 or TRBV12-4 to TRBJ2-3; lacking DNA, the TRBD2 call made by TCRdb goes unchecked. The CDR3 is 12 residues long. CDR3 region: CASIGAGSTQYF.

This rearrangement joins TRBV7-8 to TRBJ1-3; checking the TCRdb D call of TRBD1 is not possible without DNA. This CDR3 is 14 amino acids long. Germline V gives CDR1 SGHVS, CDR2 FQNEAQ. The CDR3 here is CATKERGAGNTIYF. The whole variable domain, filled in from reference TRBV7-8 and TRBJ1-3, reads GAGVSQSPRYKVAKRGQDVALRCDPISGHVSLFWYQQALGQGPEFLTYFQNEAQLDKSGLPSDRFFAERPEGSVSTLKIQRTQQEDSAVYLCATKERGAGNTIYFGEGSWLTVV.

The chain combines TRBV7-9 with TRBJ2-7. The CDR3 has 15 residues. In germline, CDR1 is SEHNR, CDR2 FQNEAQ (reference sequence). The CDR3 spells CASSLAPTLSYEQYF.